This entry lists 29 T cell receptor beta chains sequenced from one sample in a study of blood T cell repertoires in COVID-19. TCRdb's copy holds only in-frame clones and misses some; the assay was immunoSEQ multiplex PCR. This table holds about 72,000 clones, around 86% found once. What was sequenced was peripheral blood. These receptors were obtained from a man between 65 and 85 years old with active or convalescent COVID-19.

The chain uses TRBV27 and TRBJ1-1; a weak D match, TRBD1 (6 bases). CDR3 length: 13 residues. V gave up 8 bases and J gave up 6 bases, with 16 bases separating them. Germline CDR1 is MNHEY and CDR2 is SMNVEV (reference sequence). The chain's CDR3 is CASFARGLPEAFF. As DNA, the CDR3 is TGTGCCAGCTTTGCCAGGGGCCTACCTGAAGCTTTCTTT.

The V and J genes are TRBV19 and TRBJ2-7; possible D gene TRBD1, 5 bases. This CDR3 comprises 15 residues. Trimming pared 6 bases from V and 5 bases from J, leaving 20 bases between. CDR1 and CDR2 (germline): LNHDA, SQIVND (reference sequence). The CDR3 region has the DNA TGTGCCAGTAGCCGGGCCCCCAGGGTAACCCACGAGCAGTACTTC. Residues: CASSRAPRVTHEQYF.

This chain uses TRBV28 with TRBJ1-4; possibly TRBD1 for D (5 bases). Germline V CDR1 and CDR2: MDHEN, SYDVKM. Trimming removed 4 bases from V and 8 bases from J, with 14 bases in between. This CDR3 has 14 amino acids. The CDR3 sequence: CASSSPRVGEKLFF. CDR3 DNA sequence: TGTGCCAGCAGTTCCCCCAGGGTTGGGGAAAAACTGTTTTTT.

The chain employs TRBV7-8 and TRBJ1-2, with 12 positions matching TRBD1. Trimming removed 4 bases from V and 8 bases from J; junction bases left unmatched: 8. The CDR3 is made up of 15 amino acids. Germline CDR1 reads SGHVS; CDR2 reads FQNEAQ. The CDR3 bases are TGTGCCAGCAGCTCCGGGACAGGGGGCGCGGGAGGCTACACCTTC. Amino acid sequence: CASSSGTGGAGGYTF.

The V call is TRBV23-1, the J call TRBJ1-5; no firm D call. TRBV23-1 is identified as an open reading frame with a role that is uncertain. The germline V and J ends were trimmed by 2 bases and 0 bases, with 11 bases remaining between them. The CDR3 has 16 residues. CDR3: CASSQRVRGSNQPQHF. CDR3 coding DNA: TGCGCCAGCAGTCAAAGGGTTCGGGGTAGCAATCAGCCCCAGCATTTT.

This clone was seen just once. V and J are TRBV5-1 and TRBJ2-1, with 11 nucleotides matching TRBD2. The CDR3 is 15 amino acids. Germline V gene lookup returns CDR1 SGHRS and CDR2 YFSETQ. V was clipped by 7 bases and J by 9 bases; unmatched bases: 12. The CDR3 DNA is TGCGCCAGCCTAGCCGTAGCGGGAGGGCCGGGTGAGCAGTTCTTC. Translating gives CASLAVAGGPGEQFF.

The rearrangement links TRBV5-1 to TRBJ1-1, with D perhaps matching TRBD1 (5 bases). In germline, CDR1 is SGHRS, CDR2 YFSETQ. Trimming pared 5 bases from V and 0 bases from J, leaving 8 bases between. The CDR3 covers 13 residues. CDR3 region: CASSWGVNTEAFF. Written as DNA, the CDR3 is TGCGCCAGCAGTTGGGGGGTGAACACTGAAGCTTTCTTT.

The V gene is TRBV5-1, the J gene TRBJ2-7; possibly TRBD1 for D (5 bases). This CDR3 has 15 amino acids. CDR1 and CDR2 (germline): SGHRS, YFSETQ. The V end was cut by 0 bases, the J end by 1 base, with 11 bases between. The CDR3 is CASSLGQGSSYEQYF. CDR3 DNA: TGCGCCAGCAGCTTGGGGCAGGGATCGTCCTACGAGCAGTACTTC.

V usage is TRBV5-1 and J usage is TRBJ2-3, with TRBD2 identical over 8 bases. This CDR3 is built from 15 residues. J lost 6 bases, V lost 3 bases, and 9 bases had no gene match. CDR1 is SGHRS and CDR2 is YFSETQ in the germline V gene. The CDR3, as DNA: TGCGCCAGCAGCTCAGGACTAGCCTCGGGGGATACGCAGTATTTT. This sequence encodes CASSSGLASGDTQYF. The full variable domain, in which reference TRBV5-1 and TRBJ2-3 provide the parts outside the CDR3, is KAGVTQTPRYLIKTRGQQVTLSCSPISGHRSVSWYQQTPGQGLQFLFEYFSETQRNKGNFPGRFSGRQFSNSRSEMNVSTLELGDSALYLCASSSGLASGDTQYFGPGTRLTVL.

The rearrangement joins TRBV15 to TRBJ1-1; D is unclear. V lost 0 bases, J lost 10 bases, and 12 bases lay in between. This CDR3 comprises 13 residues. The V gene's germline CDR1 is LNHNV and CDR2 YYDKDF (reference sequence). Written as DNA, the CDR3 is TGTGCCACCAGCAGAGATCGAGGGTACAGAGCTTTCTTT. Amino acids: CATSRDRGYRAFF. The complete variable domain, with remaining parts taken from reference TRBV15 and TRBJ1-1, reads DAMVIQNPRYQVTQFGKPVTLSCSQTLNHNVMYWYQQKSSQAPKLLFHYYDKDFNNEADTPDNFQSRRPNTSFCFLDIRSPGLGDTAMYLCATSRDRGYRAFFGQGTRLTVV.

The genes are TRBV4-1 and TRBJ1-6; D gene uncertain. The CDR3 contains 13 residues. The germline CDR1 and CDR2 sequences are MGHRA and YSYEKL. Trimming pared 5 bases from V and 10 bases from J, leaving 12 bases between. Here the CDR3 reads CASSVLGGSPLHF. The CDR3 bases are TGCGCCAGCAGCGTATTGGGAGGATCACCCCTCCACTTT.

The gene calls are TRBV25-1 and TRBJ2-1, with D unresolved. This CDR3 region has 17 residues. Trimming removed 2 bases from V and 4 bases from J, with 18 bases in between. The germline V gene encodes CDR1 MGHDK and CDR2 SYGVNS. The CDR3 DNA follows: TGTGCCAGCAGTGAACTTGGGTACGGGTATTCGTACAATGAGCAGTTCTTC. Protein product: CASSELGYGYSYNEQFF.

A note on this clone: The sample carries other DNA sequences with the same CDR3. The gene calls are TRBV10-3 and TRBJ2-1, with TRBD2 matching 13 bases. Unmatched junction bases numbered 0, after V lost 4 bases and J lost 0 bases. The CDR3 runs to 16 residues. Germline assignment: CDR1 ENHRY and CDR2 SYGVKD. CDR3 region: CAISGTSGSSYNEQFF. The CDR3 nucleotides are TGTGCCATCAGTGGGACTAGCGGGAGCTCCTACAATGAGCAGTTCTTC.

The rearrangement links TRBV6-2 or TRBV6-3 to TRBJ2-6; maybe TRBD2 (6 bases). Germline V lookup: CDR1 MNHEY, CDR2 SVGEGT. The germline V and J ends were trimmed by 4 bases and 2 bases, with 6 bases remaining between them. This CDR3 spans 14 amino acids. The CDR3 DNA sequence: TGTGCCAGCAGTTGGGGGGCTGGGGCCAACGTCCTGACTTTC. Translated: CASSWGAGANVLTF.

This clone was counted a single time. V usage is TRBV2 and J usage is TRBJ2-2; D ambiguous. V was trimmed by 8 bases and J by 2 bases, leaving 12 bases between them. Germline CDR1 reads SNHLY; CDR2 reads FYNNEI. The CDR3 runs 14 residues. The CDR3 nucleotides read TGTGCCAGCCATCTTACAGCCAACACCGGGGAGCTGTTTTTT. Translating it yields CASHLTANTGELFF.

The chain employs TRBV10-3 and TRBJ2-1; a possible D gene is TRBD2 (5 bases). Trimming removed 6 bases from V and 12 bases from J, with 12 bases in between. This CDR3 is built from 11 residues. Per germline, CDR1 ENHRY and CDR2 SYGVKD. The CDR3 is CAIRPSPRQFF. In nucleotides, the CDR3 is TGTGCCATCAGACCTAGCCCACGGCAGTTCTTC.

The CDR3 loop is CASSEAGTGNYGYTF. For the CDR3, the DNA is TGTGCCAGCAGTGAGGCCGGGACAGGGAACTATGGCTACACCTTC. The rearrangement joins TRBV2 to TRBJ1-2; TRBD1 aligns across 9 bases. In germline, CDR1 is SNHLY, CDR2 FYNNEI. Trimming removed 3 bases from V and 2 bases from J; junction bases left unmatched: 4. This CDR3 spans 15 amino acids.

This clone came up once. CDR3 protein: CSGGGAGGTDTQYF. In DNA form, the CDR3 reads TGCAGCGGGGGCGGGGCAGGGGGCACAGATACGCAGTATTTT. This chain links TRBV29-1 with TRBJ2-3; either TRBD1 or TRBD2 may supply D (6 bases each). The CDR3 spans 14 residues. V shed 7 bases and J shed 1 base, with 15 bases lying between them. The germline gives CDR1 SQVTM, CDR2 ANQGSEA.

CDR3 bases: TGTGCCTGGAGTTTCACAACAGACAGGGCCAGTGCCCTCCACTTT. Protein product: CAWSFTTDRASALHF. The rearrangement joins TRBV30 to TRBJ1-6; 7 bases fit TRBD1. CDR1 is GTSNPN, CDR2 SVGIG, per germline (reference sequence). The CDR3 is 15 amino acids. V lost 2 bases to trimming and J lost 14 bases; unmatched junction nucleotides: 15. Looking up the rest from reference TRBV30 and TRBJ1-6 gives the full variable domain: SQTIHQWPATLVQPVGSPLSLECTVEGTSNPNLYWYRQAAGRGLQLLFYSVGIGQISSEVPQNLSASRPQDRQFILSSKKLLLSDSGFYLCAWSFTTDRASALHFGNGTRLTVT.

This chain links TRBV18 with TRBJ2-5; D is unresolved. Germline values: CDR1 KGHSH, CDR2 LQKENI. V was cut by 3 bases and J by 2 bases, with 13 bases left in between. CDR3 length: 15 residues. The CDR3 DNA reads as TGTGCCAGCTCACCTCTCCCCGCCACACAAGAGACCCAGTACTTC. This gives the protein CASSPLPATQETQYF.

J is TRBJ2-1 and V is TRBV6-2 or TRBV6-3, with TRBD2 identical over 11 bases. Per the germline V gene, CDR1 is MNHEY and CDR2 is SVGEGT. CDR3 length: 13 residues. Germline trimming cut 5 bases from V and 9 bases from J; bases unmatched to any gene: 3. This chain's CDR3 is CASSLLAGVEQFF. As DNA, the CDR3 is TGTGCCAGCAGTCTACTAGCGGGAGTTGAGCAGTTCTTC.

The chain carries TRBV9 and TRBJ1-2; 7 bases map to TRBD1. The V and J ends lost 4 bases and 4 bases, in that order; junction bases with no gene match: 10. The CDR3 spans 15 residues. CDR1 is SGDLS and CDR2 is YYNGEE in the germline V gene. CDR3 sequence reads: CASSSTGHSTYGYTF. CDR3 in DNA: TGTGCCAGCAGCTCGACAGGGCATAGCACCTATGGCTACACCTTC. Supplemented by reference TRBV9 and TRBJ1-2, the full variable domain reads DSGVTQTPKHLITATGQRVTLRCSPRSGDLSVYWYQQSLDQGLQFLIQYYNGEERAKGNILERFSAQQFPDLHSELNLSSLELGDSALYFCASSSTGHSTYGYTFGSGTRLTVV.

This clone was recorded only once. This sequence joins TRBV6-2 or TRBV6-3 and TRBJ2-7, with 10 bases fitting TRBD2. This CDR3 comprises 15 residues. CDR1 is MNHEY, CDR2 SVGEGT, per germline. V lost 1 base to trimming and J lost 4 bases; unmatched junction nucleotides: 4. CDR3 region: CASSYWLAGAYEQYF. DNA for the CDR3: TGTGCCAGCAGTTACTGGCTAGCGGGAGCTTACGAGCAGTACTTC.

V usage is TRBV7-9 and J usage is TRBJ2-7; 10 bases are a match to TRBD2. J lost 7 bases, V lost 10 bases, and 13 bases had no gene match. Germline values: CDR1 SEHNR, CDR2 FQNEAQ (reference sequence). This CDR3 is built from 14 residues. This chain's CDR3 is CATGKAGGPQEQYF. The CDR3 nucleotides are TGTGCCACGGGAAAAGCGGGAGGGCCACAGGAGCAGTACTTC.

The chain is built from TRBV11-2 and TRBJ2-2, with D unresolved. The CDR3 contains 13 residues. Germline assignment: CDR1 SGHAT and CDR2 FQNNGV. Between the trimmed V and J ends, which lost 3 bases and 3 bases, there was a span of 5 bases. CDR3 DNA: TGTGCCAGCAGCTTCTCGGACACCGGGGAGCTGTTTTTT. Residues: CASSFSDTGELFF.

The V call is TRBV2, the J call TRBJ1-2; 7 bases are shared with TRBD1. Per the germline V gene, CDR1 is SNHLY and CDR2 is FYNNEI. The CDR3 consists of 14 residues. Trimming cost V 7 bases and J 1 base; bases outside gene matches: 6. CDR3 in DNA: TGTGCCAGCATTGGGACAGCCTTTAACTATGGCTACACCTTC. It is translated as CASIGTAFNYGYTF.

The gene calls are TRBV9 and TRBJ2-5; 7 bases fit TRBD1. The CDR3 is made up of 16 amino acids. V shed 4 bases and J 5 bases; nucleotides not matched to a gene: 14. Germline CDR1 is SGDLS and CDR2 is YYNGEE. This CDR3 is CASSPSGLTGVETQYF. The CDR3 bases are TGTGCCAGCAGCCCCAGCGGACTCACAGGGGTGGAGACCCAGTACTTC.

This clone was recorded a few times. The chain couples TRBV24-1 to TRBJ2-1; D uncertain. V dropped 2 bases and J dropped 7 bases, with 8 bases sitting between them. The CDR3 length is 13 residues. Germline CDR1 reads KGHDR; CDR2 reads SFDVKD. The DNA of the CDR3 is TGTGCCACCAGTGATTGGGCCCAAAATGAGCAGTTCTTC. It specifies CATSDWAQNEQFF.

This clone was seen only a few times. The chain links TRBV6-6 to TRBJ2-1, with D possibly TRBD2 on 5 matching bases. The CDR3 runs to 13 residues. Germline CDR1 reads MNHNY; CDR2 reads SVGAGI (reference sequence). CDR3 protein: CAAGRAVGNEQFF. The CDR3 coding sequence is TGTGCAGCAGGTCGAGCGGTGGGCAATGAGCAGTTCTTC.